This T cell receptor (beta chain) was captured by sequencing in a study of T cell responses to AZD1222 COVID-19 vaccine. In this sample, this clone turned up once. Some clones are missing from TCRdb's copy, which holds only in-frame ones; the method was immunoSEQ multiplex PCR. The sample yields some 200,000 clones, roughly 90% seen once. CDR3 size: 14 residues. Germline V gene lookup returns CDR1 ENHRY and CDR2 SYGVKD. V shed 3 bases and J 4 bases; nucleotides not matched to a gene: 2. The chain uses TRBV10-3 and TRBJ1-4; 7 bases line up with TRBD1. The sequence was collected from an adult in good health. The specimen comprised peripheral blood, sampled on day 0 of AZD1222 vaccination. Written as DNA, the CDR3 is TGTGCCATCAGTGAAGGGGGCGTTAATGAAAAACTGTTTTTT. It encodes CAISEGGVNEKLFF.